A selection of T cell receptor beta chains follows, all from one sample in a study of T cells in pancreatic ductal adenocarcinoma. Produced via immunoSEQ multiplex PCR; TCRdb's table is partial and in-frame only. The sample has tens of thousands of clones; 90% to 95% are singletons. The material sequenced was PBMCs. The receptor set was obtained from a human donor with pancreatic ductal adenocarcinoma. CDR3s include the opening cysteine and the closing phenylalanine or tryptophan. D genes are given only for firm matches. Not all rows give a size; the values are once, few, many and, for expanded clones, a class.

once	TRBV18	.	TRBJ1-5	CASSPEVHQPQHF	TGTGCCAGCTCACCCGAGGTCCATCAGCCCCAGCATTTT
.	TRBV27	.	TRBJ1-2	CASSFDRRGGYTF	TGTGCCAGCAGTTTTGACAGGCGTGGGGGCTACACCTTC
once	TRBV18	TRBD2	TRBJ2-1	CASSPLAGADNEQFF	TGTGCCAGCTCACCCCTAGCGGGAGCTGACAATGAGCAGTTCTTC
.	TRBV5-5	TRBD1	TRBJ1-1	CASSLGQGDRTEAFF	TGTGCCAGCAGCTTGGGACAGGGTGATAGAACTGAAGCTTTCTTT
.	TRBV5-4	TRBD2	TRBJ2-3	CASSLAGRELSDTQYF	TGTGCCAGCAGCTTGGCCGGGCGGGAGTTGTCAGATACGCAGTATTTT
.	TRBV11-2	TRBD1	TRBJ1-1	CATDRDRGRVNTEAFF	TGTGCCACCGATCGGGACAGGGGGCGCGTGAACACTGAAGCTTTCTTT
.	TRBV9	.	TRBJ2-5	CASSVGGAPQETQYF	TGTGCCAGCAGCGTAGGGGGGGCGCCCCAAGAGACCCAGTACTTC
.	TRBV5-1	TRBD2	TRBJ2-1	CASSLGTSGYNEQFF	TGCGCCAGCAGCTTAGGGACTAGCGGCTACAATGAGCAGTTCTTC
.	TRBV9	.	TRBJ2-1	CASSLLGGNHNEQFF	TGTGCCAGCAGCCTCTTGGGCGGGAATCACAATGAGCAGTTCTTC
.	TRBV4-3	.	TRBJ2-5	CASSQDTEETQYF	TGCGCCAGCAGCCAAGATACAGAAGAGACCCAGTACTTC
once	TRBV7-3	TRBD2	TRBJ2-1	CASSLNSGSPPYNEQFF	TGTGCCAGCAGCTTAAATAGCGGGAGCCCCCCTTACAATGAGCAGTTCTTC
.	TRBV28	TRBD1	TRBJ1-2	CASSLMGQGGNAF	TGTGCCAGCAGTTTAATGGGACAGGGGGGAAATGCCTTC
.	TRBV11-2	.	TRBJ2-1	CASSLDRYNEQFF	TGTGCCAGCAGCTTAGATCGCTACAATGAGCAGTTCTTC
.	TRBV5-1	.	TRBJ1-2	CASSLGDHYGYTF	TGCGCCAGCAGCTTGGGGGATCACTATGGCTACACCTTC
.	TRBV7-9	.	TRBJ2-3	CASSLLTPISTDTQYF	TGTGCCAGCAGCTTATTGACTCCTATTAGCACAGATACGCAGTATTTT
.	TRBV10-3	TRBD2	TRBJ2-3	CAIRDPLGGVREGTQYF	TGTGCCATCAGGGACCCACTGGGGGGGGTCCGGGAGGGTACGCAGTATTTT
.	TRBV5-6	TRBD1	TRBJ2-7	CASSRTGRGSYEQYF	TGTGCCAGCAGCCGGACAGGGCGAGGCTCCTACGAGCAGTACTTC
.	TRBV7-8	.	TRBJ1-1	CASSLFVRPEAFF	TGTGCCAGCAGCTTATTCGTAAGACCCGAAGCTTTCTTT
.	TRBV4-3	.	TRBJ1-2	CASSQVSGSGYTF	TGCGCCAGCAGCCAAGTGTCAGGGTCTGGCTACACCTTC
.	TRBV7-2	.	TRBJ2-5	CASSFGATIQETQYF	TGTGCCAGCAGCTTTGGGGCCACGATCCAAGAGACCCAGTACTTC
.	TRBV28	TRBD2	TRBJ2-3	CALGGGGSTDTQYF	TGTGCCCTTGGGGGCGGGGGGAGCACAGATACGCAGTATTTT
.	TRBV7-2	.	TRBJ2-3	CASSLQATDTQYF	TGTGCCAGCAGCTTACAGGCCACAGATACGCAGTATTTT
.	TRBV14	TRBD2	TRBJ2-1	CASSLGEGEQFF	TGTGCCAGCAGCTTGGGGGAGGGTGAGCAGTTCTTC
.	TRBV9	TRBD1	TRBJ2-2	CASSDRDRGFAGGAGELFF	TGTGCCAGCAGCGACCGGGACAGGGGGTTTGCGGGAGGCGCCGGGGAGCTGTTTTTT
.	TRBV19	.	TRBJ1-2	CASTLGGGGRLYGYTF	TGTGCCAGTACCCTAGGGGGGGGCGGACGACTCTATGGCTACACCTTC
.	TRBV7-2	.	TRBJ1-2	CASSSHLRGTNYGYTF	TGTGCCAGCAGTTCCCACCTAAGGGGGACTAACTATGGCTACACCTTC
.	TRBV4-1	.	TRBJ1-1	CASSHVTGGNTEAFF	TGCGCCAGCAGCCACGTGACAGGCGGGAACACTGAAGCTTTCTTT
.	TRBV27	TRBD1	TRBJ1-2	CASTSRTGKLLSSYGYTF	TGTGCCAGCACCTCTAGGACAGGGAAGCTATTATCCTCCTATGGCTACACCTTC
.	TRBV6-5	.	TRBJ2-1	CATGPLGNEQFF	TGTGCCACCGGACCTCTAGGCAATGAGCAGTTCTTC
.	TRBV7-2	TRBD2	TRBJ2-7	CASSLGTSVAYEQYF	TGTGCCAGCAGCTTGGGGACTAGCGTAGCCTACGAGCAGTACTTC
.	TRBV12-5	.	TRBJ2-3	CASRQGTQYF	TGTGCTAGTAGGCAGGGGACGCAGTATTTT
.	TRBV4-3	.	TRBJ1-3	CASSPQAWETGNTIYF	TGCGCCAGCAGCCCCCAAGCCTGGGAGACTGGAAACACCATATATTTT
.	TRBV7-9	.	TRBJ1-2	CASSLSPENYGYTF	TGTGCCAGCAGCTTAAGTCCAGAAAACTATGGCTACACCTTC
.	TRBV5-8	TRBD1	TRBJ1-1	CASSLLPGQANTEAFF	TGTGCCAGCAGCTTGCTCCCTGGACAGGCGAACACTGAAGCTTTCTTT
once	TRBV7-2	.	TRBJ1-3	CASSLYRDSSGNTIYF	TGTGCCAGCAGCTTGTACCGGGACTCCTCTGGAAACACCATATATTTT
.	TRBV28	TRBD2	TRBJ2-1	CAPRDYQSSYNEQFF	TGTGCCCCCCGGGACTACCAGAGCTCCTACAATGAGCAGTTCTTC
.	TRBV7-9	.	TRBJ2-7	CASSSPLGYEQYF	TGTGCCAGCAGCTCCCCGTTAGGGTACGAGCAGTACTTC
.	TRBV27	TRBD2	TRBJ2-1	CASSPRGGVGNEQFF	TGTGCCAGCAGCCCAAGGGGAGGGGTGGGGAATGAGCAGTTCTTC
once	TRBV7-9	.	TRBJ1-3	CASSHRGAGNTIYF	TGTGCCAGCAGCCACAGAGGCGCCGGAAACACCATATATTTT
once	TRBV19	.	TRBJ1-2	CASSHQSAYGYTF	TGTGCCAGTAGTCACCAATCGGCGTATGGCTACACCTTC
.	TRBV7-3	TRBD2	TRBJ2-5	CASSLRGGRETQYF	TGTGCCAGCAGCTTAAGGGGAGGGCGTGAGACCCAGTACTTC
.	TRBV11-3	TRBD2	TRBJ2-3	CASSSPLRTSGSTDTQYF	TGTGCCAGCAGCTCCCCCCTAAGGACTAGCGGGAGTACAGATACGCAGTATTTT
.	TRBV28	TRBD2	TRBJ2-1	CASSLGLAGYNEQFF	TGTGCCAGCAGTTTGGGGCTAGCGGGGTACAATGAGCAGTTCTTC
.	TRBV5-4	TRBD2	TRBJ2-7	CASWGLAGDRYEQYF	TGTGCCAGCTGGGGGTTGGCGGGAGATCGCTACGAGCAGTACTTC
.	TRBV6-5	TRBD1	TRBJ1-5	CASSYLQGGSPQHF	TGTGCCAGCAGTTACCTACAGGGGGGGTCGCCCCAGCATTTT
.	TRBV12-5	.	TRBJ1-1	CASGLGTNTEAFF	TGTGCTAGTGGTTTAGGTACGAACACTGAAGCTTTCTTT
.	TRBV11-2	.	TRBJ1-2	CASSLDARDYGYTF	TGTGCCAGCAGCCTCGACGCGAGAGACTATGGCTACACCTTC
.	TRBV19	TRBD1	TRBJ2-2	CASSIDRANTGELFF	TGTGCCAGTAGTATTGACAGGGCGAACACCGGGGAGCTGTTTTTT
.	TRBV7-7	TRBD2	TRBJ2-2	CASRPTSGTAGELFF	TGTGCTAGCAGGCCTACTAGCGGGACGGCCGGGGAGCTGTTTTTT
.	TRBV28	.	TRBJ2-2	CASRTNTGELFF	TGTGCCAGCAGAACGAACACCGGGGAGCTGTTTTTT
.	TRBV9	.	TRBJ1-3	CASSVGDTRWRNTIYF	TGTGCCAGCAGCGTAGGGGACACCCGATGGAGAAACACCATATATTTT
.	TRBV6-4	TRBD2	TRBJ2-1	CASPGGDLSPYNEQFF	TGTGCCAGTCCCGGGGGGGACCTTAGCCCCTACAATGAGCAGTTCTTC
.	TRBV4-3	.	TRBJ2-6	CASSQDPTRANVLTF	TGCGCCAGCAGCCAAGATCCCACCCGGGCCAACGTCCTGACTTTC